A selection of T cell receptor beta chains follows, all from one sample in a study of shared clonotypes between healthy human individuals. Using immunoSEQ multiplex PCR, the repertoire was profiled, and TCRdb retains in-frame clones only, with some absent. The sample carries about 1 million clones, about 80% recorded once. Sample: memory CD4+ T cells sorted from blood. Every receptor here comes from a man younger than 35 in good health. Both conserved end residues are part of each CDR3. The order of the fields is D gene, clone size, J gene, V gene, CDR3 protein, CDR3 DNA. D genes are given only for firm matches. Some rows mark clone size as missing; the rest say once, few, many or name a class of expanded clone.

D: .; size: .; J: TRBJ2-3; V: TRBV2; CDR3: CASRTGGTDTQYF; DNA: TGTGCCAGCAGAACCGGGGGCACAGATACGCAGTATTTT
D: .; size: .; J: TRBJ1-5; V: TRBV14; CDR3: CASSPGGGNQPQHF; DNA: TGTGCCAGCAGCCCCGGAGGGGGCAATCAGCCCCAGCATTTT
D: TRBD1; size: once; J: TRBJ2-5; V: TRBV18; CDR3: CASSPGTGGVETQYF; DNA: TGTGCCAGCTCCCCAGGGACAGGGGGCGTGGAGACCCAGTACTTC
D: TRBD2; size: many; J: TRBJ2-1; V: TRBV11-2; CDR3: CASSLSGGLYNEQFF; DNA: TGTGCCAGCAGCTTGTCGGGGGGTCTCTACAATGAGCAGTTCTTC
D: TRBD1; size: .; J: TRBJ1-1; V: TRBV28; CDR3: CASSPHEEGAWEAFF; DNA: TGTGCCAGCAGTCCACACGAAGAGGGGGCATGGGAAGCTTTCTTT
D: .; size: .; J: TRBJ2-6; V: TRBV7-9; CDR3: CAIREGPGSGANVLTF; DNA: TGTGCCATCAGGGAAGGTCCAGGATCTGGGGCCAACGTCCTGACTTTC
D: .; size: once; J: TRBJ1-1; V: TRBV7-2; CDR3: CASSPTFVGAAAFF; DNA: TGTGCCAGCAGCCCAACGTTCGTCGGGGCCGCAGCTTTCTTT
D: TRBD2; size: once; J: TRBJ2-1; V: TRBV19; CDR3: CASSIMVGTSLFF; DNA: TGTGCCAGTAGTATAATGGTAGGGACTAGCCTGTTCTTC
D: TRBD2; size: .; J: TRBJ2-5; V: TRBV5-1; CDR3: CASSTRLGGGETQYF; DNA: TGCGCCAGCAGTACCAGATTGGGCGGGGGGGAGACCCAGTACTTC
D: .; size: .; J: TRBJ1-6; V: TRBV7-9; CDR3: CASSLDGGDNSPLHF; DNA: TGTGCCAGCAGCTTAGACGGGGGCGATAATTCACCCCTCCACTTT
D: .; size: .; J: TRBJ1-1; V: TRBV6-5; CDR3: CASRPIRVNTEAFF; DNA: TGTGCCAGCAGACCGATCAGGGTGAACACTGAAGCTTTCTTT
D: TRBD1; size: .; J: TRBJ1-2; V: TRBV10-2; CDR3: CASRSGTGSHYGYTF; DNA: TGCGCCAGCAGATCCGGGACAGGGAGTCACTATGGCTACACCTTC
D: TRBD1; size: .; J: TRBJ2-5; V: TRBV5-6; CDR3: CASSLGDRVPETQYF; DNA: TGTGCCAGCAGCTTGGGGGACAGGGTACCGGAGACCCAGTACTTC
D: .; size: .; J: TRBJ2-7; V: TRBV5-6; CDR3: CASGRTEQYF; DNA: TGTGCCAGCGGTCGTACCGAGCAGTACTTC
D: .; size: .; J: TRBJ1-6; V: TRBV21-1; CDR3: CASSKLCRENSPLHF; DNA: TGTGCCAGCAGCAAATTATGCAGGGAAAATTCACCCCTCCACTTT